This TCR beta chain was recovered during a study of blood T cell repertoires in COVID-19. Study-wide background: From the United States, Italy and Spain came samples of acute and convalescent COVID-19. In each case, the material was cDNA or gDNA derived from T cells, B-cell-depleted T cells, or PBMCs.

Under the authors' procedure: Counts of nucleated cells, estimated from reference gene primer amplification, were obtained. Here immunoSEQ multiplex PCR was the method, and the copy in TCRdb shows in-frame clones only, minus some. The V and J calls and the clone size are those of that table, but D and trimming were determined from the DNA. The sample has about 17,000 clones; over 85% are singletons. V was cut by 8 bases and J by 1 base, with 15 bases left in between. This CDR3 has 15 residues. Looked up from germline, CDR1 is MDHEN and CDR2 is SYDVKM. The chain carries TRBV28 and TRBJ1-5; D ambiguous. The sequence came from a human donor in a cohort sampled during active COVID-19. The specimen was peripheral blood. As DNA, the CDR3 is TGTGCCAGCCTTTCGGGGTTATTGAGCAATCAGCCCCAGCATTTT. This encodes CASLSGLLSNQPQHF.